These T cell receptor beta chains were read from a single sample in a study of low-dose radiotherapy and immunotherapy resistance in tumors. MiXCR, applied by TCRdb to the reads, yields one record per CDR3 protein. The repertoire holds about 84,000 distinct CDR3 sequences, around a sixth seen once, with approximately 1.5% in the top ten. Specimen: PBMCs, collected after low-dose radiotherapy plus immunotherapy. These receptor sequences come from a male donor with prostate cancer. CDR3s include the opening cysteine and the closing phenylalanine or tryptophan. Fields, in order: clone size, J gene, D gene, V gene, CDR3 protein, CDR3 DNA. A D gene is named only where the DNA matches it firmly. Not every row has a clone size; where given, it reads once, few, many or a size class.

many TRBJ2-1 TRBD2 TRBV20-1 CSARSGRNEQFF TGCAGTGCTAGGAGCGGGAGAAATGAGCAGTTCTTC
many TRBJ1-3 NA TRBV30 CAWLEASGNTIYF TGTGCCTGGCTGGAGGCCTCTGGAAACACCATATATTTT
many TRBJ2-5 NA TRBV20-1 CSARADPQETQYF TGCAGTGCTAGAGCGGACCCTCAAGAGACCCAGTACTTC
many TRBJ1-1 TRBD1 TRBV11-2 CASSFPPGQGGAFF TGTGCCAGCAGCTTTCCGCCGGGACAGGGGGGCGCTTTCTTT
NA TRBJ2-2 NA TRBV6-2/TRBV6-3 CASSYSTARTGELFF TGTGCCAGCAGTTACTCGACAGCGAGAACCGGGGAGCTGTTTTTT
NA TRBJ2-1 TRBD2 TRBV4-3 CASSQAASGPNNEQFF TGCGCCAGCAGCCAAGCGGCTAGCGGACCTAACAATGAGCAGTTCTTC
many TRBJ2-5 NA TRBV9 CASSVGPVKTQYF TGTGCCAGCAGCGTAGGGCCAGTAAAGACCCAGTACTTC
many TRBJ2-1 TRBD2 TRBV7-2 CASSLLAGGPHFLNNEQFF TGTGCCAGCAGCCTTTTAGCGGGAGGGCCGCATTTCCTCAATAATGAGCAGTTCTTC
many TRBJ2-7 NA TRBV25-1 CASSEGYEQYF TGTGCCAGCAGTGAAGGCTACGAGCAGTACTTC
many TRBJ2-2 NA TRBV6-2/TRBV6-3 CASSYTVRGARTGELFF TGTGCCAGCAGTTACACCGTGCGAGGGGCCCGCACCGGGGAGCTGTTTTTT
NA TRBJ2-1 TRBD1 TRBV7-2 CASSRGQGANEQFF TGTGCCAGCAGCCGAGGACAGGGGGCCAATGAGCAGTTCTTC
few TRBJ1-1 TRBD1 TRBV28 CASLEGGAGTEAFF TGTGCCAGCCTTGAAGGGGGCGCGGGCACTGAAGCTTTCTTT
many TRBJ1-5 TRBD1 TRBV4-2 CASSQGQGGGNQPQHF TGTGCCAGCAGCCAAGGACAGGGAGGTGGTAATCAGCCCCAGCATTTT
NA TRBJ2-2 NA TRBV7-9 CASSLSAGNTGELFF TGTGCCAGCAGCTTATCAGCGGGGAACACCGGGGAGCTGTTTTTT
many TRBJ1-1 NA TRBV4-2 CASSQAHLGGANTEAFF TGTGCCAGCAGCCAAGCCCATCTCGGGGGCGCGAACACTGAAGCTTTCTTT
many TRBJ2-1 NA TRBV2 CASIRALGRNEQFF TGTGCCAGCATCCGGGCACTCGGCCGCAATGAGCAGTTCTTC
many TRBJ2-2 NA TRBV24-1 CATSDFSGREAGELFF TGTGCCACCAGTGATTTCTCGGGGCGGGAAGCCGGGGAGCTGTTTTTT
many TRBJ2-1 NA TRBV3-1 CASSQARGRASSYNEQFF TGTGCCAGCAGCCAAGCTAGGGGGAGGGCCAGCTCCTACAATGAGCAGTTCTTC
many TRBJ2-2 TRBD2 TRBV7-8 CASGGRTSGELFF TGTGCCAGCGGCGGGAGGACGAGCGGGGAGCTGTTTTTT
many TRBJ2-1 TRBD2 TRBV24-1 CATSDRLAGVADEQFF TGTGCCACCAGTGATAGACTAGCGGGAGTGGCCGATGAGCAGTTCTTC
many TRBJ2-1 NA TRBV12-5 CASGGGGERDFNEQFF TGTGCTAGTGGTGGAGGGGGGGAGCGTGACTTCAATGAGCAGTTCTTC
many TRBJ2-3 TRBD1 TRBV5-4 CASSLTTGVADTQYF TGTGCCAGCAGCTTGACCACAGGGGTTGCAGATACGCAGTATTTT
many TRBJ2-3 NA TRBV26 CASIRGRANTDTQYF TGTGCCAGCATTCGCGGGAGGGCCAACACAGATACGCAGTATTTT
many TRBJ2-3 TRBD2 TRBV6-2/TRBV6-3 CASSPRGKTDTQYF TGTGCCAGCAGCCCGCGGGGGAAGACAGATACGCAGTATTTT
many TRBJ2-7 NA TRBV7-6 CASSLDEASSYEQYF TGTGCCAGCAGCTTAGATGAGGCTAGCTCCTACGAGCAGTACTTC